The clone carrying this T cell receptor beta chain turned up a few times. These data come from a study of spatial heterogeneity in lung cancer. Study-level information: On average, each unique TCR and UMI combination appeared more than ten times in raw reads.

This sample's time point: sample taken at primary tumor resection. The CDR3 sequence is 16 residues long. In germline, CDR1 is DFQATT, CDR2 SNEGSKA (reference sequence). V was pared by 5 bases and J by 0 bases, with 14 bases between. Via MiXCR, TCRdb re-called the 5' RACE reads, giving one row per CDR3 protein. The data contain around 66,000 distinct CDR3 sequences, approximately 6.3% of them seen just once; the ten biggest clones take up roughly 14%. This material consisted of PBMCs, taken at surgery. The V gene is TRBV20-1, the J gene TRBJ2-6; D may be TRBD1 or TRBD2 (5 bases each). This TCR came from a female donor with early-stage non-small cell lung cancer. This CDR3 is CSAEGWESSGANVLTF. Here the CDR3 DNA reads TGCAGTGCTGAGGGGTGGGAGAGCTCTGGGGCCAACGTCCTGACTTTC.